This T cell receptor beta chain was sequenced during a study of OX40 agonist ivuxolimab in advanced cancers. The CDR3 consists of 14 residues. The germline V gene has CDR1 KGHSH and CDR2 LQKENI. Trimming took 6 bases from V and 11 from J; bases not matched to a gene: 12. Assay used: immunoSEQ multiplex PCR; TCRdb lists only in-frame clones, some missing. The sample has 70,000 or so clones, approximately 82% seen once. Notes on the study in general: Not determined was the antigen specificity of the expanded peripheral T cells. Both CD4+ and CD8+ T cell populations in blood had undergone clonal expansion by week 6 at 0.1 to 3.0 mg/kg.

Concerning this clone itself: The target antigen is unknown.

The chain carries TRBV18 and TRBJ1-1, with 10 positions matching TRBD1. The sequence was obtained from an adult with an advanced solid tumor such as melanoma, head and neck, liver or kidney cancer. Sequencing used CD4+ or CD8+ T cells sorted from blood, obtained in a trial of the OX40 agonist ivuxolimab. The CDR3 sequence: CASSPAGTGVLAFF. As DNA, the CDR3 is TGTGCCAGCTCTCCCGCCGGGACAGGGGTACTGGCTTTCTTT.